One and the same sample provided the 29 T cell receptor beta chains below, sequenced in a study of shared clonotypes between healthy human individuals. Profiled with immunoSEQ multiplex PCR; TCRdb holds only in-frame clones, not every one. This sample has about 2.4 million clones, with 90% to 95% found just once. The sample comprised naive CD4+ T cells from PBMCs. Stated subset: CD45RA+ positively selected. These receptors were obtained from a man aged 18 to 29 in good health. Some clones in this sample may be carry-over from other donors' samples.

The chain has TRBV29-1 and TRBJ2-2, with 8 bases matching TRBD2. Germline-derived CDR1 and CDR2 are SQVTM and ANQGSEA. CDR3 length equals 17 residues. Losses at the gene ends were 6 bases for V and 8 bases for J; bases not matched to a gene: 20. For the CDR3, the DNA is TGCAGCGTGGACCCTTTAGTGGCTAGCGGGTTAAGGGGGGAGCTGTTTTTT. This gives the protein CSVDPLVASGLRGELFF.

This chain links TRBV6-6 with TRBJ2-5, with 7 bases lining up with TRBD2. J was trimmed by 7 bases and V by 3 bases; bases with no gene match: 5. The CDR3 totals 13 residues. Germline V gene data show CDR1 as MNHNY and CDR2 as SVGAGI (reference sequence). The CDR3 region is CASSYPSGPTQYF. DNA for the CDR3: TGTGCCAGCAGTTATCCTAGCGGTCCGACCCAGTACTTC.

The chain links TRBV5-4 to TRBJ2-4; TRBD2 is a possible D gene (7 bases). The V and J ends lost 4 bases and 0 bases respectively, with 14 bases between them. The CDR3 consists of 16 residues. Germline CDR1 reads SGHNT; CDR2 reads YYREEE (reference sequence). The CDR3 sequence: CASSEGGSVAKNIQYF. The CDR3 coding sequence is TGTGCCAGCAGCGAGGGGGGGAGTGTAGCCAAAAACATTCAGTACTTC.

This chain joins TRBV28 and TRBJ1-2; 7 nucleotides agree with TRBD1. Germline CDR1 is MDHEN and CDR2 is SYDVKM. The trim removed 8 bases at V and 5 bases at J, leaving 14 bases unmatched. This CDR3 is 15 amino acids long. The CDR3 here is CASQLATGARYGYTF. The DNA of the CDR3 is TGTGCCAGCCAATTAGCTACAGGGGCCAGATATGGCTACACCTTC.

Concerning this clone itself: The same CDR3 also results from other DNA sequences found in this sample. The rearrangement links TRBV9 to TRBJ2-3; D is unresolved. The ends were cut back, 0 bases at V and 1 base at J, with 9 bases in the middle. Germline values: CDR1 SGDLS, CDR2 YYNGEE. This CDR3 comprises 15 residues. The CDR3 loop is CASSVADGRTDTQYF. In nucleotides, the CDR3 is TGTGCCAGCAGCGTAGCTGACGGCCGCACAGATACGCAGTATTTT.

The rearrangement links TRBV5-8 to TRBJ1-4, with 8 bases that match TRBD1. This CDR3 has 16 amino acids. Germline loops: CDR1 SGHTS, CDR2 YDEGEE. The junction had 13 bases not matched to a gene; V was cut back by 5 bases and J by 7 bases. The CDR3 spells CASSRDRRGVFEKLFF. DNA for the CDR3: TGTGCCAGCAGTAGGGACAGGAGGGGCGTTTTTGAAAAACTGTTTTTT.

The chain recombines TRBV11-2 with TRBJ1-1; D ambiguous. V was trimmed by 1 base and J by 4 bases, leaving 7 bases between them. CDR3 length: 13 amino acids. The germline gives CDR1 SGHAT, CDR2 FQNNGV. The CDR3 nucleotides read TGTGCCAGCAGCTTAGTATCCGGCACTGAAGCTTTCTTT. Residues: CASSLVSGTEAFF.

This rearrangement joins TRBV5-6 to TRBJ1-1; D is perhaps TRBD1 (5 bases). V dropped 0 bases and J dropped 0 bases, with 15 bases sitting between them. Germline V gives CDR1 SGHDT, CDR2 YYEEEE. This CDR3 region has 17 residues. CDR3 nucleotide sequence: TGTGCCAGCAGCTTGGCCCCGTGGGGGTACATGAACACTGAAGCTTTCTTT. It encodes CASSLAPWGYMNTEAFF.

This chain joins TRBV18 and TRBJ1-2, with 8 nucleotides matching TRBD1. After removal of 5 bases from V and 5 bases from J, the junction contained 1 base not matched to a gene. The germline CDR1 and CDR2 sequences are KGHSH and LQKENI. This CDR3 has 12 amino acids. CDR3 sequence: CASSDRGYGYTF. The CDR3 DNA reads TGTGCCAGCTCAGACAGGGGATATGGCTACACCTTC.

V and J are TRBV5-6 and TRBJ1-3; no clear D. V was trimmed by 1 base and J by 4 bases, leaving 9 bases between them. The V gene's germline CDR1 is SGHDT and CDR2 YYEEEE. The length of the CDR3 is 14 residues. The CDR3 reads CASSLPTSGNTIYF. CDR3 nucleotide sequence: TGTGCCAGCAGCTTGCCCACCTCCGGAAACACCATATATTTT.

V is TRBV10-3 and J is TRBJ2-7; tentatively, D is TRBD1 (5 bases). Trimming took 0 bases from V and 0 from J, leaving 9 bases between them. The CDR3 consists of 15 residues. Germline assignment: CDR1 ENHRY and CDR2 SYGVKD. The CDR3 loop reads CAISESAGASYEQYF. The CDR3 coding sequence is TGTGCCATCAGTGAGTCAGCTGGGGCCTCCTACGAGCAGTACTTC.

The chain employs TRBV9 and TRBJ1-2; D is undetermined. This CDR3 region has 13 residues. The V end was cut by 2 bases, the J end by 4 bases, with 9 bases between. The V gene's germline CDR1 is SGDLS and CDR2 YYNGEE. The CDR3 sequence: CASSVDQGYGYTF. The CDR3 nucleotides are TGTGCCAGCAGCGTTGACCAAGGCTATGGCTACACCTTC.

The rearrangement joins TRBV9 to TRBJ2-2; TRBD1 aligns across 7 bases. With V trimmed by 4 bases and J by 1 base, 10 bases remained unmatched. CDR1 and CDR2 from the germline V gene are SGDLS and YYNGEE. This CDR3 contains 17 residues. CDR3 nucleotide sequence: TGTGCCAGCAGCCCGAGAGTGTGGGACAGGAACACCGGGGAGCTGTTTTTT. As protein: CASSPRVWDRNTGELFF.

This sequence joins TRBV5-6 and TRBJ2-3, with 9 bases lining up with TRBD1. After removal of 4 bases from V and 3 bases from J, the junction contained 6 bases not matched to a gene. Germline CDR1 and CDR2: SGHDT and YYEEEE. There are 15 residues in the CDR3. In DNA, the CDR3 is TGTGCCAGCAGCCGGGTGGGACAGGGAACAGATACGCAGTATTTT. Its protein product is CASSRVGQGTDTQYF.

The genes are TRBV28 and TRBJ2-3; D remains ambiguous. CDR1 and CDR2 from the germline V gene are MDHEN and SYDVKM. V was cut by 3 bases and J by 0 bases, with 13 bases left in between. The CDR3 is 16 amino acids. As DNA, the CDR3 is TGTGCCAGCAGTTTCCCCCAGTTCACTAGCACAGATACGCAGTATTTT. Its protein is CASSFPQFTSTDTQYF.

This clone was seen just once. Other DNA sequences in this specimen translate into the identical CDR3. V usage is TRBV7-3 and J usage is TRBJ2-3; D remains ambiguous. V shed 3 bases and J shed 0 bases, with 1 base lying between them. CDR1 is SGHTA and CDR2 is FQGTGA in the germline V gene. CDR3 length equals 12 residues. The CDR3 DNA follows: TGTGCCAGCAGCTTGAGCACAGATACGCAGTATTTT. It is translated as CASSLSTDTQYF.

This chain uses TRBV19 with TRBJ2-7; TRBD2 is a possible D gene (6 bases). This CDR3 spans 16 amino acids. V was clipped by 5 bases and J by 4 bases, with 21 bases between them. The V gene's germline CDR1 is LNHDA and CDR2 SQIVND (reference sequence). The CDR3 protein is CASSPQTKTSGYEQYF. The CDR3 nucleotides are TGTGCCAGTAGTCCTCAAACTAAGACTAGTGGGTACGAGCAGTACTTC.

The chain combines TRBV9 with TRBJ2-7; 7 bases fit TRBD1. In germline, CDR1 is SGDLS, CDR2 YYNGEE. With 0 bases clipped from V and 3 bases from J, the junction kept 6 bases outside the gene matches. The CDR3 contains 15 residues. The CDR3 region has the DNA TGTGCCAGCAGCGTAGACCGACAGGGCGGCTACGAGCAGTACTTC. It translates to CASSVDRQGGYEQYF.

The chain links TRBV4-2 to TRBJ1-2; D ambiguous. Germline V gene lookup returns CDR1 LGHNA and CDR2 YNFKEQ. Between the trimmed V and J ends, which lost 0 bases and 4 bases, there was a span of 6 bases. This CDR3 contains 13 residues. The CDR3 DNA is TGTGCCAGCAGCCAAGATTTACTCTATGGCTACACCTTC. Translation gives CASSQDLLYGYTF.

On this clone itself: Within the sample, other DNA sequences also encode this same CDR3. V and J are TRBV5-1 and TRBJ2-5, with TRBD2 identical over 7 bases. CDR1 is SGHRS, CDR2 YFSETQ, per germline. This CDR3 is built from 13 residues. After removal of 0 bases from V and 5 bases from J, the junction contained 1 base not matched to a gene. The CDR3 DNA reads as TGCGCCAGCAGCTTGGACGGGAGGGAGACCCAGTACTTC. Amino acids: CASSLDGRETQYF.

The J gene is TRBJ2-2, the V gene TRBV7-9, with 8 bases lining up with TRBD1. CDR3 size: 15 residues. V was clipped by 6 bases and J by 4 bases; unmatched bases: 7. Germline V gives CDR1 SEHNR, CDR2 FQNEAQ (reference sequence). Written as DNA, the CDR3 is TGTGCCAGCAGGGCCGGGACAGGCTTCACCGGGGAGCTGTTTTTT. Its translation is CASRAGTGFTGELFF.

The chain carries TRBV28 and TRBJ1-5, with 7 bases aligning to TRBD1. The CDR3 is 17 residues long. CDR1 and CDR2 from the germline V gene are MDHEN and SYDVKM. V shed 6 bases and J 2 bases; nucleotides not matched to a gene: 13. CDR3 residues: CASRPGTDKGGNQPQHF. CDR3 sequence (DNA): TGTGCCAGCAGGCCCGGGACAGACAAGGGGGGCAATCAGCCCCAGCATTTT.

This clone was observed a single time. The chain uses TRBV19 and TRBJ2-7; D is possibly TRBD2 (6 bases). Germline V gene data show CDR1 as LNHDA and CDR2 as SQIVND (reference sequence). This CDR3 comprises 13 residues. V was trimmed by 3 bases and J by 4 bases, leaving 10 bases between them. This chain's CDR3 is CASSMGGVYEQYF. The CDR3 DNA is TGTGCCAGTAGTATGGGGGGAGTGTACGAGCAGTACTTC.

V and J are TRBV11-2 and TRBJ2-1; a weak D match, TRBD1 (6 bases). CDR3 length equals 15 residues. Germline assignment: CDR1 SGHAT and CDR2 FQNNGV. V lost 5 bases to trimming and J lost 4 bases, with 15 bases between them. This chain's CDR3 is CASSAMTGVYNEQFF. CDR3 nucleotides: TGTGCCAGCAGCGCCATGACAGGTGTGTACAATGAGCAGTTCTTC.

CDR3 in amino acids: CASRDRGGNTGELFF. The CDR3 coding sequence is TGTGCCAGCAGGGACAGGGGTGGAAACACCGGGGAGCTGTTTTTT. The genes are TRBV28 and TRBJ2-2; 9 nucleotides match TRBD1. The germline gives CDR1 MDHEN, CDR2 SYDVKM. Losses at the gene ends were 6 bases for V and 2 bases for J; bases not matched to a gene: 4. The CDR3 covers 15 residues.

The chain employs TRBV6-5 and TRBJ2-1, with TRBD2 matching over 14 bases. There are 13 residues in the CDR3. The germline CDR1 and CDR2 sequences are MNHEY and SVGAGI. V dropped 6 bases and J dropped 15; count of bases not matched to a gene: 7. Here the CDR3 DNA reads TGTGCCAGCAGCCCCGGGACTAGCGGGAGACGGTTCTTC. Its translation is CASSPGTSGRRFF.

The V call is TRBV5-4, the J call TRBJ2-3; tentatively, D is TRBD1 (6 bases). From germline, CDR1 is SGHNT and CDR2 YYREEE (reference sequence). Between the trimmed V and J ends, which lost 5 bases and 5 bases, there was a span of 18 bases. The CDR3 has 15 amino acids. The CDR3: CASSIRTGKGDTQYF. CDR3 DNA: TGTGCCAGCAGTATCAGAACAGGGAAGGGAGATACGCAGTATTTT.

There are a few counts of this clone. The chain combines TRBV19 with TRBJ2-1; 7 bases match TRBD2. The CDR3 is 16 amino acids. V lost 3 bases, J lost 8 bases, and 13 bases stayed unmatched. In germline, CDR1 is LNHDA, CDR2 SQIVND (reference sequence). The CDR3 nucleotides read TGTGCCAGTAGTATTTGGCGGGGGACCCACCCGGATGAGCAGTTCTTC. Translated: CASSIWRGTHPDEQFF. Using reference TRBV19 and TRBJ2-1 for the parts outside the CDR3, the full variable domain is DGGITQSPKYLFRKEGQNVTLSCEQNLNHDAMYWYRQDPGQGLRLIYYSQIVNDFQKGDIAEGYSVSREKKESFPLTVTSAQKNPTAFYLCASSIWRGTHPDEQFFGPGTRLTVL.

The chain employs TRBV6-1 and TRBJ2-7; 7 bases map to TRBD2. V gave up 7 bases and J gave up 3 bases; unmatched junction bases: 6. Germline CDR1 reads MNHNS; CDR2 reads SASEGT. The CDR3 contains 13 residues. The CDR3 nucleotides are TGTGCCAGCATCGGCGGGAGCCTCTACGAGCAGTACTTC. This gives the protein CASIGGSLYEQYF.